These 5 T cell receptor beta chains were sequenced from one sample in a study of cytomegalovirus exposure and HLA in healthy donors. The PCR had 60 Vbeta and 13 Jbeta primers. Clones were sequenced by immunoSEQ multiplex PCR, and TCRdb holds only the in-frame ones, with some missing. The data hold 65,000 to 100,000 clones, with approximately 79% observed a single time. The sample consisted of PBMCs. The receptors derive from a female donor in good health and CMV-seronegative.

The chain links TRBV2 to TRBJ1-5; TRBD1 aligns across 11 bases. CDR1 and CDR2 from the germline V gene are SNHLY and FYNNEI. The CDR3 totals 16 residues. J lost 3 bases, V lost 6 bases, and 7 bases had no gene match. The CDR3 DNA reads TGTGCCAGCAGCGCGGACAGGGGGCTCGACAATCAGCCCCAGCATTTT. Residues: CASSADRGLDNQPQHF.

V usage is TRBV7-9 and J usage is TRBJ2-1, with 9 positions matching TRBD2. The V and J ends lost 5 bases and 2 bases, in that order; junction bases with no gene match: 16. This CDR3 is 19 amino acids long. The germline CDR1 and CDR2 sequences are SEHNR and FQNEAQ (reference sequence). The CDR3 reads CASSTISSRGGAPYNEQFF. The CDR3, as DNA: TGTGCCAGCAGCACCATATCCTCACGCGGGGGGGCACCCTACAATGAGCAGTTCTTC.

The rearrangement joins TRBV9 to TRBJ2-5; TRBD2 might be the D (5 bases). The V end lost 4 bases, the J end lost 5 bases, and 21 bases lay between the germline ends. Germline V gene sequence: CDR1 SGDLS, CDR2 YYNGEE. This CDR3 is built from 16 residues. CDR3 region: CASSPIGLAPRETQYF. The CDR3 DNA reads TGTGCCAGCAGCCCCATCGGACTCGCCCCCCGGGAGACCCAGTACTTC.

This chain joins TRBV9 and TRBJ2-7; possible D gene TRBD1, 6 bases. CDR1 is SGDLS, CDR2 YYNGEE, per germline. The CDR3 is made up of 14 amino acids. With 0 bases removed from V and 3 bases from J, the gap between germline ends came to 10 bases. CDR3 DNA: TGTGCCAGCAGCGTAGACGTACAGGGCTACGAGCAGTACTTC. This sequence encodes CASSVDVQGYEQYF.

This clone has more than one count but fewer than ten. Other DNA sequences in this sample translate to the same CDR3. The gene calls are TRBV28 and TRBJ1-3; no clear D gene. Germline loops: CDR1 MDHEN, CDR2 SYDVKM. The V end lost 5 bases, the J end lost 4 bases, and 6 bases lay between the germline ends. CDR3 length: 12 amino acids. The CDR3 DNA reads TGTGCCAGCAGTATCCAGGGAAACACCATATATTTT. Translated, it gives CASSIQGNTIYF.